Listed below are T cell receptor beta chains from one sample, sequenced in a study of blood T cell repertoires in COVID-19. Generated by immunoSEQ multiplex PCR, the TCRdb table keeps only in-frame clones and is missing some. The sample includes about 200,000 clones, approximately 90% of them seen just once. Sequencing was performed on PBMCs or T cells enriched from blood (not recorded which). Receptor source: a man between 25 and 39 years old who had recovered from COVID-19. Each CDR3 is given with its conserved first and last residue.

cdr3_length j_call v_call cdr3_aa
14 TRBJ2-7 TRBV4-2 CASSQGSSAYEQYF
14 TRBJ2-7 TRBV5-1 CASSSGQGAGEQYF
15 TRBJ2-1 TRBV5-5 CASSSSGGIPNEQFF
12 TRBJ2-2 TRBV9 CASRGLAGELFF
15 TRBJ2-5 TRBV9 CASSTQTGGSETQYF
15 TRBJ2-7 TRBV4-3 CASSQESGGPYEQYF
16 TRBJ1-2 TRBV7-2 CASSLARAVSNYGYTF
15 TRBJ1-2 TRBV7-8 CASSLSFSETYGYTF
13 TRBJ1-5 TRBV13 CASSLAGGQPQHF
15 TRBJ1-2 TRBV19 CASSITTGDSHGYTF
15 TRBJ2-3 TRBV18 CASSLLGLSTDTQYF
16 TRBJ2-2 TRBV11-2 CASSQVGTGAPGELFF
15 TRBJ2-7 TRBV28 CASSFASGALYEQYF
14 TRBJ1-5 TRBV19 CASSMGTGVQPQHF
14 TRBJ2-1 TRBV18 CASSPSSSGHEQFF
14 TRBJ1-5 TRBV4-1 CASSQGDSNQPQHF
13 TRBJ2-2 TRBV14 CASSQVNRAGLFF
14 TRBJ2-5 TRBV7-9 CASSSGREEETQYF
11 TRBJ1-2 TRBV5-1 CASSLEGAYTF